The 26 T cell receptor beta chains below all came from one sample that was sequenced in a study of blood T cell repertoires in COVID-19. Only in-frame clones appear in the TCRdb table, and some are missing; sequencing was by immunoSEQ multiplex PCR. The sample records 95,000 to 150,000 clones, about 86% being singletons. The sample was peripheral blood. The receptor set was obtained from a woman between 45 and 60 years old with active or convalescent COVID-19.

This chain connects TRBV6-2 or TRBV6-3 to TRBJ2-5; 8 positions agree with TRBD2. CDR3 length: 17 amino acids. With V trimmed by 0 bases and J by 3 bases, 9 bases remained unmatched. Germline V lookup: CDR1 MNHEY, CDR2 SVGEGT. This CDR3 reads CASSYSPAGVREETQYF. The CDR3 DNA sequence: TGTGCCAGCAGTTACTCTCCAGCGGGAGTGAGAGAAGAGACCCAGTACTTC.

The chain recombines TRBV11-3 with TRBJ2-3; D is ambiguous. V dropped 1 base and J dropped 5 bases, with 7 bases sitting between them. This CDR3 has 13 residues. CDR1 and CDR2 from the germline V gene are SGHNT and YENEEA. The CDR3 DNA reads TGTGCCAGCAGCTTAGTGCACGGAGATACGCAGTATTTT. It yields the protein CASSLVHGDTQYF. The whole variable domain, remainder taken from reference TRBV11-3 and TRBJ2-3, is EAGVVQSPRYKIIEKKQPVAFWCNPISGHNTLYWYLQNLGQGPELLIRYENEEAVDDSQLPKDRFSAERLKGVDSTLKIQPAELGDSAVYLCASSLVHGDTQYFGPGTRLTVL.

J is TRBJ1-2 and V is TRBV21-1; the table's D call of TRBD1 was not tested on the DNA. TRBV21-1 is listed as a pseudogene. CDR3 size: 13 residues. The CDR3: CASSTRADGGYTF. In nucleotides, the CDR3 is TGTGCCAGCAGCACCAGGGCTGATGGGGGCTACACCTTC.

This chain connects TRBV7-9 to TRBJ2-7; the match to TRBD2 covers 10 bases. The germline gives CDR1 SEHNR, CDR2 FQNEAQ (reference sequence). The CDR3 runs 14 residues. The V and J ends lost 5 bases and 3 bases, in that order; junction bases with no gene match: 4. For the CDR3, the DNA is TGTGCCAGCAGCCCAACTAGCGGGAACTACGAGCAGTACTTC. Protein: CASSPTSGNYEQYF. The full variable domain, with the rest looked up from reference TRBV7-9 and TRBJ2-7, is DTGVSQNPRHKITKRGQNVTFRCDPISEHNRLYWYRQTLGQGPEFLTYFQNEAQLEKSRLLSDRFSAERPKGSFSTLEIQRTEQGDSAMYLCASSPTSGNYEQYFGPGTRLTVT.

The rearrangement joins TRBV25-1 to TRBJ1-5; TRBD1 aligns across 8 bases. The trim removed 4 bases at V and 2 bases at J, leaving 4 bases unmatched. The V gene's germline CDR1 is MGHDK and CDR2 SYGVNS. CDR3 length: 15 amino acids. This CDR3 is CASSAGTGGNQPQHF. For the CDR3, the DNA is TGTGCCAGCAGTGCCGGGACAGGTGGCAATCAGCCCCAGCATTTT.

This sequence joins TRBV9 and TRBJ2-7; 8 bases match TRBD1. Germline V gives CDR1 SGDLS, CDR2 YYNGEE. The CDR3 has 18 amino acids. With V trimmed by 0 bases and J by 7 bases, 18 bases remained unmatched. The CDR3 nucleotides are TGTGCCAGCAGCGTAGACCACCCCAGGGGGCGCGGGTTTAAAGAGCAGTACTTC. It translates to CASSVDHPRGRGFKEQYF.

The chain is built from TRBV29-1 and TRBJ2-1; 8 bases fit TRBD2. With V trimmed by 5 bases and J by 2 bases, 8 bases remained unmatched. The germline CDR1 and CDR2 sequences are SQVTM and ANQGSEA. The CDR3 consists of 15 residues. The CDR3 spells CSVPSGSLPYNEQFF. CDR3 bases: TGCAGCGTTCCCAGCGGGAGTCTCCCCTACAATGAGCAGTTCTTC.

The J gene is TRBJ2-3, the V gene TRBV9, with TRBD1 identical over 7 bases. CDR1 and CDR2 (germline): SGDLS, YYNGEE. Trimming cost V 0 bases and J 1 base; bases outside gene matches: 5. The CDR3 is 16 residues long. The CDR3 loop is CASSVAGQTRTDTQYF. The CDR3 DNA follows: TGTGCCAGCAGCGTAGCGGGACAGACTCGCACAGATACGCAGTATTTT. Supplemented by reference TRBV9 and TRBJ2-3, the full variable domain reads DSGVTQTPKHLITATGQRVTLRCSPRSGDLSVYWYQQSLDQGLQFLIQYYNGEERAKGNILERFSAQQFPDLHSELNLSSLELGDSALYFCASSVAGQTRTDTQYFGPGTRLTVL.

In its sample, this clone was seen once. V is TRBV7-9 and J is TRBJ2-1; 11 nucleotides agree with TRBD2. Germline CDR1 SEHNR, CDR2 FQNEAQ (reference sequence). This CDR3 is built from 14 residues. V lost 3 bases to trimming and J lost 8 bases; unmatched junction nucleotides: 3. CDR3 in DNA: TGTGCCAGCAGCTTGACTAGCGGGAACGATGAGCAGTTCTTC. This encodes CASSLTSGNDEQFF.

The chain employs TRBV9 and TRBJ2-1; 7 bases align to TRBD2. This CDR3 is built from 16 residues. V shed 0 bases, J shed 8 bases, and the junction held 11 bases outside the gene matches. Germline CDR1 and CDR2: SGDLS and YYNGEE. The CDR3 DNA sequence: TGTGCCAGCAGCGTAGACGGGGGGTCCTCCTTCTATGAGCAGTTCTTC. Its translation: CASSVDGGSSFYEQFF.

V gene TRBV9 combines with J gene TRBJ2-3; 9 bases line up with TRBD1. The CDR3 is 16 amino acids. With 2 bases clipped from V and 1 base from J, the junction kept 5 bases outside the gene matches. CDR1 SGDLS and CDR2 YYNGEE come from the germline V gene. This chain's CDR3 is CASSVRQGEGTDTQYF. The CDR3 nucleotides read TGTGCCAGCAGCGTCCGACAGGGGGAGGGCACAGATACGCAGTATTTT.

The chain carries TRBV28 and TRBJ1-6; D call uncertain. Trimming removed 6 bases at V and 9 bases at J, with 12 bases between. The CDR3 totals 13 residues. Germline CDR1 is MDHEN and CDR2 is SYDVKM. CDR3 sequence (DNA): TGTGCCAGCAGCCAAGAGGGTGGTTCACCCCTCCACTTT. Translated: CASSQEGGSPLHF.

The V and J genes are TRBV9 and TRBJ1-3; 8 nucleotides agree with TRBD1. This CDR3 has 16 amino acids. Trimming took 2 bases from V and 0 from J; bases not matched to a gene: 4. Germline V gene data show CDR1 as SGDLS and CDR2 as YYNGEE. CDR3 DNA: TGTGCCAGCAGCGTTGGACAGGGATCCTCTGGAAACACCATATATTTT. Its translation: CASSVGQGSSGNTIYF. Full variable domain (remainder filled in from reference TRBV9 and TRBJ1-3): DSGVTQTPKHLITATGQRVTLRCSPRSGDLSVYWYQQSLDQGLQFLIQYYNGEERAKGNILERFSAQQFPDLHSELNLSSLELGDSALYFCASSVGQGSSGNTIYFGEGSWLTVV.

The chain has TRBV11-2 and TRBJ1-2; TRBD1 is a possible D gene (5 bases). Trimming removed 4 bases at V and 7 bases at J, with 16 bases between. Looked up from germline, CDR1 is SGHAT and CDR2 is FQNNGV. The CDR3 has 14 amino acids. CDR3 protein: CASSYTGQGGGYTF. As DNA, the CDR3 is TGTGCCAGCAGCTACACTGGGCAGGGAGGTGGCTACACCTTC.

The chain has TRBV11-2 and TRBJ2-3; D is perhaps TRBD2 (6 bases). Trimming left V 2 bases short and J 1 base short, with 10 bases between. This CDR3 is built from 15 residues. Germline assignment: CDR1 SGHAT and CDR2 FQNNGV. The chain's CDR3 is CASSLSGVGTDTQYF. CDR3 DNA: TGTGCCAGCAGCTTATCGGGGGTGGGCACAGATACGCAGTATTTT.

The DNA of the CDR3 is TGTGCCAGCCAACAGGTGGCCACTGAAGCTTTCTTT. Translated: CASQQVATEAFF. The chain joins TRBV2 to TRBJ1-1, with D maybe TRBD1 (5 bases). Trimming shortened V by 8 bases and J by 4 bases, and 11 bases separated the two germline ends. The CDR3 covers 12 residues. CDR1 and CDR2 from the germline V gene are SNHLY and FYNNEI.

The rearrangement links TRBV3-1 (or the pseudogene TRBV3-2) to TRBJ2-3, with 10 bases lining up with TRBD2. The germline V gene has CDR1 LGHDT and CDR2 YNNKEL (reference sequence). This CDR3 is 17 amino acids long. The V gene end was trimmed by 1 base and the J gene end by 0 bases; junction bases not matched to a gene: 4. CDR3 sequence reads: CASSQGLAGSSTDTQYF. CDR3 DNA sequence: TGTGCCAGCAGCCAAGGACTAGCGGGTTCTAGCACAGATACGCAGTATTTT.

This clone was recorded once. This chain connects TRBV4-2 to TRBJ2-1, with 8 bases aligning to TRBD2. This CDR3 contains 17 residues. V was pared by 1 base and J by 4 bases, with 9 bases of the junction left unmatched. CDR1 LGHNA and CDR2 YNFKEQ come from the germline V gene. CDR3 sequence reads: CASSQGAAGEGYNEQFF. CDR3 coding DNA: TGTGCCAGCAGCCAAGGGGCAGCGGGAGAGGGGTACAATGAGCAGTTCTTC.

This chain uses TRBV27 with TRBJ2-5; 8 bases line up with TRBD1. Germline V lookup: CDR1 MNHEY, CDR2 SMNVEV (reference sequence). This CDR3 contains 15 residues. V gave up 4 bases and J gave up 5 bases; unmatched junction bases: 9. The CDR3 loop reads CASSSTTGDGETQYF. CDR3 DNA: TGTGCCAGCAGTTCCACGACAGGGGATGGGGAGACCCAGTACTTC.

The rearrangement joins TRBV7-8 to TRBJ2-3; possible D gene TRBD1, 6 bases. Trimming left V 1 base short and J 5 bases short, with 16 bases between. There are 16 residues in the CDR3. Per the germline V gene, CDR1 is SGHVS and CDR2 is FQNEAQ. The CDR3 coding sequence is TGTGCCAGCAGCTTAGTGGTCAGGGGAAACCGAGATACGCAGTATTTT. Its protein is CASSLVVRGNRDTQYF.

This clone was observed a few times. The chain employs TRBV6-2 or TRBV6-3 and TRBJ1-1, with D hard to call. CDR1 and CDR2 (germline): MNHEY, SVGEGT. Between the trimmed V and J ends, which lost 2 bases and 5 bases, there was a span of 15 bases. The CDR3 is made up of 15 amino acids. The CDR3 region has the DNA TGTGCCAGCAGTTACAAGGCTGGAGTGTGGACTGAAGCTTTCTTT. As protein: CASSYKAGVWTEAFF.

The chain's CDR3 is CASSQGHPELNTIYF. The CDR3 coding sequence is TGTGCCAGCAGCCAGGGACACCCTGAGTTGAACACCATATATTTT. This chain links TRBV13 with TRBJ1-3; perhaps TRBD1 as D (6 bases). Trimming left V 5 bases short and J 7 bases short, with 18 bases between. The CDR3 sequence is 15 residues long. From germline, CDR1 is PRHDT and CDR2 FYEKMQ (reference sequence).

This chain joins TRBV6-2 or TRBV6-3 and TRBJ2-1, with 7 positions matching TRBD2. Germline loops: CDR1 MNHEY, CDR2 SVGEGT. CDR3 length: 15 residues. V shed 6 bases, J shed 1 base, and the junction held 6 bases outside the gene matches. DNA of the CDR3: TGTGCCAGCAGCCGGGACTACCAATCCTACAATGAGCAGTTCTTC. This codes for CASSRDYQSYNEQFF.

The rearrangement uses TRBV7-8 and TRBJ2-4; 11 bases fit TRBD2. The germline CDR1 and CDR2 sequences are SGHVS and FQNEAQ. Trimming cost V 1 base and J 4 bases; bases outside gene matches: 0. The CDR3 runs 15 residues. CDR3 nucleotides: TGTGCCAGCAGCTTAGGGACTAGCGGGAAAAACATTCAGTACTTC. It specifies CASSLGTSGKNIQYF. Full variable domain (remainder filled in from reference TRBV7-8 and TRBJ2-4): GAGVSQSPRYKVAKRGQDVALRCDPISGHVSLFWYQQALGQGPEFLTYFQNEAQLDKSGLPSDRFFAERPEGSVSTLKIQRTQQEDSAVYLCASSLGTSGKNIQYFGAGTRLSVL.

The chain uses TRBV9 and TRBJ2-1; tentatively, D is TRBD1 (5 bases). Germline loops: CDR1 SGDLS, CDR2 YYNGEE. The CDR3 spans 13 residues. Trimming shortened V by 0 bases and J by 8 bases, and 9 bases separated the two germline ends. CDR3 residues: CASSVEGEDEQFF. The CDR3 DNA reads TGTGCCAGCAGCGTAGAAGGGGAAGATGAGCAGTTCTTC. Variable domain in full (rest from reference TRBV9 and TRBJ2-1): DSGVTQTPKHLITATGQRVTLRCSPRSGDLSVYWYQQSLDQGLQFLIQYYNGEERAKGNILERFSAQQFPDLHSELNLSSLELGDSALYFCASSVEGEDEQFFGPGTRLTVL.

V is TRBV6-5 and J is TRBJ1-2; tentative D call: TRBD1 (6 bases). The CDR3 has 12 residues. V lost 11 bases to trimming and J lost 5 bases, with 15 bases between them. Looked up from germline, CDR1 is MNHEY and CDR2 is SVGAGI. The CDR3 coding sequence is TGTGCCGCCCAACAGGGAAGTTATGGCTACACCTTC. This codes for CAAQQGSYGYTF.